A selection of T cell receptor beta chains follows, all from one sample in a study of CD8 T cells in Susac syndrome. TCRdb passed the immunoSEQ multiplex PCR reads through MiXCR, listing each CDR3 protein once. The table includes about 140,000 distinct CDR3 sequences, around 93% detected once. The specimen was CD8+ T cells from PBMCs. These receptors all stem from a human donor with Susac syndrome. The CDR3 runs from the conserved cysteine through the conserved F or W. D genes are given only for firm matches. Rows may omit the clone size; those that give it use once, few, many or a size class.

J gene: TRBJ2-7
clone size: .
D gene: .
V gene: TRBV27
CDR3 DNA: TGTGCCAGCAGCCGCCCCAGCACGCCCTACGAGCAGTACTTC
CDR3 protein: CASSRPSTPYEQYF

J gene: TRBJ2-1
clone size: .
D gene: .
V gene: TRBV4-2
CDR3 DNA: TGTGCCAGCAGCCAAGGTTATGAGCAGTTCTTC
CDR3 protein: CASSQGYEQFF

J gene: TRBJ2-5
clone size: once
D gene: .
V gene: TRBV3-1
CDR3 DNA: TGTGCCAGCAGCGACACTTCGAGTCAAGAGACCCAGTACTTC
CDR3 protein: CASSDTSSQETQYF

J gene: TRBJ2-1
clone size: .
D gene: TRBD1
V gene: TRBV29-1
CDR3 DNA: TGCAGCGTTGACTCTACAGGGGGATACAATGAGCAGTTCTTC
CDR3 protein: CSVDSTGGYNEQFF

J gene: TRBJ2-3
clone size: .
D gene: TRBD2
V gene: TRBV2
CDR3 DNA: TGTGCCAGCAGTGAACCCCTGAAGCGGGAGGGCTCAGATACGCAGTATTTT
CDR3 protein: CASSEPLKREGSDTQYF

J gene: TRBJ2-2
clone size: .
D gene: .
V gene: TRBV13
CDR3 DNA: TGTGCCAGCAGCGGGTCGCTGGGGAACACCGGGGAGCTGTTTTTT
CDR3 protein: CASSGSLGNTGELFF

J gene: TRBJ1-1
clone size: .
D gene: .
V gene: TRBV10-2
CDR3 DNA: TGCGCCAGCAGTGCGGGTGAAGCTTTCTTT
CDR3 protein: CASSAGEAFF

J gene: TRBJ2-2
clone size: .
D gene: .
V gene: TRBV7-9
CDR3 DNA: TGTGCCAGCAGCTTAGAGGGGGGCACCGGGGAGCTGTTTTTT
CDR3 protein: CASSLEGGTGELFF

J gene: TRBJ1-2
clone size: .
D gene: .
V gene: TRBV29-1
CDR3 DNA: TGCAGCGTTTCCGGTAAAAACTATGGCTACACCTTC
CDR3 protein: CSVSGKNYGYTF

J gene: TRBJ2-2
clone size: .
D gene: .
V gene: TRBV2
CDR3 DNA: TGTGCCAGCAGTGAACTCCCTCCGTGGGGCACCGGGGAGCTGTTTTTT
CDR3 protein: CASSELPPWGTGELFF

J gene: TRBJ2-7
clone size: .
D gene: TRBD2
V gene: TRBV20-1
CDR3 DNA: TGCAGTGCTCCCCGTAGCGGGAGGGCCTACGAGCAGTACTTC
CDR3 protein: CSAPRSGRAYEQYF

J gene: TRBJ2-7
clone size: .
D gene: .
V gene: TRBV25-1
CDR3 DNA: TGTGCCAGCAGTGAGACTCGGGGGAAGAACGAGCAGTACTTC
CDR3 protein: CASSETRGKNEQYF

J gene: TRBJ2-5
clone size: once
D gene: TRBD2
V gene: TRBV19
CDR3 DNA: TGTGCCAGTAGTCCGCAAAGTAGCGGGAGGGTGGAGACCCAGTACTTC
CDR3 protein: CASSPQSSGRVETQYF

J gene: TRBJ2-3
clone size: .
D gene: .
V gene: TRBV28
CDR3 DNA: TGTGCCAGCAGCCGGCACCAACAGGCAGGGTTGGTTTCAGATACGCAGTATTTT
CDR3 protein: CASSRHQQAGLVSDTQYF

J gene: TRBJ1-1
clone size: .
D gene: TRBD1
V gene: TRBV7-9
CDR3 DNA: TGTGCCAGCAGCTTCCTGGGACAGGGGAACACTGAAGCTTTCTTT
CDR3 protein: CASSFLGQGNTEAFF

J gene: TRBJ2-1
clone size: .
D gene: .
V gene: TRBV5-1
CDR3 DNA: TGCGCCAGCAGCTTACCCTTGAAGGGACCCTACAATGAGCAGTTCTTC
CDR3 protein: CASSLPLKGPYNEQFF

J gene: TRBJ1-6
clone size: .
D gene: .
V gene: TRBV7-9
CDR3 DNA: TGTGCCAGCAATGAAGCACCCCTCCACTTT
CDR3 protein: CASNEAPLHF

J gene: TRBJ1-2
clone size: .
D gene: .
V gene: TRBV28
CDR3 DNA: TGTGCCAGCCTGATCCCAGGAGTCGGCTATGGCTACACCTTC
CDR3 protein: CASLIPGVGYGYTF

J gene: TRBJ2-7
clone size: .
D gene: .
V gene: TRBV30
CDR3 DNA: TGTGCCTGGAGTCGGGACACCACCTACGAGCAGTACTTC
CDR3 protein: CAWSRDTTYEQYF

J gene: TRBJ2-7
clone size: .
D gene: TRBD2
V gene: TRBV27
CDR3 DNA: TGTGCCAGCCAGGAGTTTGGACTAGCGGGAGTATACGAGCAGTACTTC
CDR3 protein: CASQEFGLAGVYEQYF

J gene: TRBJ2-1
clone size: .
D gene: TRBD2
V gene: TRBV13
CDR3 DNA: TGTGCCAGCAGCTTAAATGTGGGGATAGCGGGAGGGCCCAATGAGCAGTTCTTC
CDR3 protein: CASSLNVGIAGGPNEQFF

J gene: TRBJ2-1
clone size: .
D gene: .
V gene: TRBV20-1
CDR3 DNA: TGCAGTGCTAGAGATGAGGCGGAGGGCGATGAGCAGTTCTTC
CDR3 protein: CSARDEAEGDEQFF

J gene: TRBJ2-3
clone size: .
D gene: TRBD2
V gene: TRBV6-5
CDR3 DNA: TGTGCCAGCAGTTACTCGATAAAGGGCGGGAGAGCAGATACGCAGTATTTT
CDR3 protein: CASSYSIKGGRADTQYF

J gene: TRBJ2-1
clone size: .
D gene: .
V gene: TRBV20-1
CDR3 DNA: TGCAGTGCTAGTTACAATTGGGCGGACAATGAGCAGTTCTTC
CDR3 protein: CSASYNWADNEQFF